Below are 31 T cell receptor beta chains sequenced from a single sample in a study of shared T cell receptors in the human thymus. TCRdb's table, derived via immunoSEQ multiplex PCR, lists solely in-frame clones and lacks some. The sample shows 550,000 to 800,000 clones, 80% to 90% of them seen only once. The sample also formed part of further work on human thymus T cells.

Material: thymocytes. These TCRs come from a girl less than two years old with a congenital heart defect.

The chain links TRBV9 to TRBJ2-1; TRBD2 matches 10 bases. The junction had 8 bases not matched to a gene; V was cut back by 3 bases and J by 5 bases. The CDR3 extends over 16 amino acids. In germline, CDR1 is SGDLS, CDR2 YYNGEE. The CDR3 DNA reads TGTGCCAGCAGCGCGGGACTAGCGATCGGCGACAATGAGCAGTTCTTC. Translating it yields CASSAGLAIGDNEQFF.

In DNA, the CDR3 is TGTGCCACCAATCAGGGGAAAGCTAACTATGGCTACACCTTC. It is translated as CATNQGKANYGYTF. This chain connects TRBV13 to TRBJ1-2; D perhaps matches TRBD1 (6 bases). The length of the CDR3 is 14 residues. V was pared by 10 bases and J by 0 bases, with 15 bases between. Per the germline V gene, CDR1 is PRHDT and CDR2 is FYEKMQ (reference sequence).

The chain uses TRBV9 and TRBJ2-2, with TRBD1 matching over 9 bases. CDR3 length equals 17 residues. J gave up 3 bases and V 3 bases, and 9 bases lay outside the gene matches. Germline values: CDR1 SGDLS, CDR2 YYNGEE. The CDR3: CASSDPPGQGYTGELFF. The DNA of the CDR3 is TGTGCCAGCAGCGACCCCCCGGGACAGGGATACACCGGGGAGCTGTTTTTT.

The V call is TRBV28, the J call TRBJ2-4; TRBD2 agrees at 8 bases. V lost 3 bases and J lost 3; bases outside the gene matches: 7. The length of the CDR3 is 16 residues. The germline CDR1 and CDR2 sequences are MDHEN and SYDVKM. The CDR3 here is CASSFPRGGYKNIQYF. Here the CDR3 DNA reads TGTGCCAGCAGTTTTCCCCGGGGGGGTTACAAAAACATTCAGTACTTC.

As for this clone: A read error may account for a junction end that differs from germline. This chain joins TRBV7-2 and TRBJ2-7; the D is unclear. The germline CDR1 and CDR2 sequences are SGHTA and FQGNSA. CDR3 length: 15 residues. As DNA, the CDR3 is TGTGCCAGCAGCTCGGCCCAGGCTGTTTCCTTCGAGCAGTACTTC. Amino acid sequence: CASSSAQAVSFEQYF.

The V call is TRBV13, the J call TRBJ2-7; D perhaps matches TRBD1 (6 bases). Germline V gene lookup returns CDR1 PRHDT and CDR2 FYEKMQ (reference sequence). The CDR3 loop spans 16 amino acids. Between the trimmed V and J ends, which lost 1 base and 6 bases, there was a span of 19 bases. CDR3 loop: CASSLVGQDMNSEQYF. For the CDR3, the DNA is TGTGCCAGCAGCTTAGTGGGACAAGACATGAACTCCGAGCAGTACTTC.

The chain carries TRBV29-1 and TRBJ2-4; maybe TRBD1 (5 bases). Looked up from germline, CDR1 is SQVTM and CDR2 is ANQGSEA. The CDR3 consists of 14 residues. V lost 7 bases, J lost 3 bases, and 16 bases lay in between. DNA for the CDR3: TGCAGCGCCGGAAAGACAGTAGACAAAAACATTCAGTACTTC. Encoded protein: CSAGKTVDKNIQYF.

This chain links TRBV6-5 with TRBJ2-5; maybe TRBD1 (6 bases). The germline V gene encodes CDR1 MNHEY and CDR2 SVGAGI. The CDR3 has 12 amino acids. V lost 4 bases and J 4 bases, leaving 7 bases between the germline ends. CDR3 nucleotides: TGTGCCAGCAGTTTACAGGGAGAGACCCAGTACTTC. As protein: CASSLQGETQYF.

J is TRBJ1-4 and V is TRBV4-1, with 10 bases aligning to TRBD1. Germline CDR1 and CDR2: MGHRA and YSYEKL. The ends lost 4 bases at V and 0 bases at J; junction bases unmatched: 20. The CDR3 loop spans 22 amino acids. Written as DNA, the CDR3 is TGCGCCAGCAGCCCCCCAGGCAAGGACAGGGGGGAAAAGGCCTCAACTAATGAAAAACTGTTTTTT. Translation: CASSPPGKDRGEKASTNEKLFF.

V gene TRBV7-2 combines with J gene TRBJ2-7; unclear D gene. The V and J ends lost 0 bases and 0 bases respectively, with 9 bases between them. The CDR3 is 15 amino acids. CDR1 SGHTA and CDR2 FQGNSA come from the germline V gene. The CDR3 here is CASSLAPVLSYEQYF. As DNA, the CDR3 is TGTGCCAGCAGCTTAGCGCCGGTCCTCTCCTACGAGCAGTACTTC.

The chain uses TRBV18 and TRBJ1-2, with a weak D call TRBD1 (5 bases). Germline assignment: CDR1 KGHSH and CDR2 LQKENI. V was cut by 3 bases and J by 3 bases, with 14 bases left in between. The CDR3 totals 15 residues. The CDR3 reads CASSPSRRQHYGYTF. The CDR3 DNA follows: TGTGCCAGCTCACCCTCCCGACGACAGCACTATGGCTACACCTTC.

CDR3 DNA: TGTGCCAGCAGTGGTAGAGTCCCGGGATGGCAAGACACTGAAGCTTTCTTT. Amino acids: CASSGRVPGWQDTEAFF. V usage is TRBV2 and J usage is TRBJ1-1; no clear D. The germline V gene has CDR1 SNHLY and CDR2 FYNNEI. The V and J ends lost 4 bases and 3 bases respectively, with 21 bases between them. The CDR3 extends over 17 amino acids.

This clone has only one observation. The chain carries TRBV4-1 and TRBJ2-2, with D maybe TRBD1 (8 bases). The CDR3 has 18 residues. V was trimmed by 0 bases and J by 6 bases, leaving 20 bases between them. From germline, CDR1 is MGHRA and CDR2 YSYEKL. The CDR3 DNA sequence: TGCGCCAGCAGCCAAGATCGGGAGGACAGGGAAGGGCCCGGGGAGCTGTTTTTT. Translation gives CASSQDREDREGPGELFF.

The chain has TRBV29-1 and TRBJ1-1, with 9 bases aligning to TRBD1. Losses at the gene ends were 7 bases for V and 9 bases for J; bases not matched to a gene: 9. Germline V lookup: CDR1 SQVTM, CDR2 ANQGSEA. This CDR3 comprises 12 residues. The CDR3 region is CSESGQGSKAFF. In DNA, the CDR3 is TGCAGCGAGTCGGGACAGGGCTCGAAAGCTTTCTTT.

This chain connects TRBV19 to TRBJ1-2, with D perhaps matching TRBD1 (5 bases). This CDR3 contains 14 residues. V shed 7 bases and J shed 2 bases, with 14 bases lying between them. In germline, CDR1 is LNHDA, CDR2 SQIVND (reference sequence). The CDR3 nucleotides read TGTGCCAGTACACTCAGAACAGGAAACTATGGCTACACCTTC. Translating it yields CASTLRTGNYGYTF.

The rearrangement joins TRBV7-6 to TRBJ1-4; TRBD1 matches 9 bases. CDR3 size: 19 residues. V was pared by 2 bases and J by 4 bases, with 14 bases of the junction left unmatched. The germline V gene encodes CDR1 SGHVS and CDR2 FNYEAQ. CDR3 region: CASSLSRRDRVSNNEKLFF. CDR3 sequence (DNA): TGTGCCAGCAGCTTATCCCGAAGGGACAGGGTTTCCAATAATGAAAAACTGTTTTTT.

V is TRBV5-1 and J is TRBJ2-7; 8 bases are shared with TRBD1. This CDR3 spans 16 amino acids. CDR1 is SGHRS and CDR2 is YFSETQ in the germline V gene. V trimming: 1 base; J trimming: 2 bases; junction bases outside the gene matches: 8. CDR3 DNA sequence: TGCGCCAGCAGCTTGCCCCGTGGACAGGGACCCTACGAGCAGTACTTC. Protein: CASSLPRGQGPYEQYF.

The rearrangement links TRBV14 to TRBJ2-2, with a tentative D call TRBD2 (6 bases). This CDR3 comprises 18 residues. Per germline, CDR1 SGHDN and CDR2 FVKESK. Trimming removed 1 base from V and 7 bases from J, with 22 bases in between. The CDR3 loop reads CASSQGQGLFEAGGELFF. The CDR3 nucleotides read TGTGCCAGCAGCCAAGGCCAAGGACTATTTGAAGCGGGCGGGGAGCTGTTTTTT. The full variable domain, rest sourced from reference TRBV14 and TRBJ2-2, is EAGVTQFPSHSVIEKGQTVTLRCDPISGHDNLYWYRRVMGKEIKFLLHFVKESKQDESGMPNNRFLAERTGGTYSTLKVQPAELEDSGVYFCASSQGQGLFEAGGELFFGEGSRLTVL.

The chain combines TRBV5-6 with TRBJ1-2; D call uncertain. Germline CDR1 SGHDT, CDR2 YYEEEE. Trimming stripped 3 bases from V and 3 bases from J, with 21 bases between. This CDR3 has 17 residues. The CDR3 reads CASSSCPGGNGDYGYTF. In DNA form, the CDR3 reads TGTGCCAGCAGCTCCTGTCCGGGAGGGAATGGGGACTATGGCTACACCTTC.

In its sample, this clone was seen a few times. The J gene is TRBJ2-5, the V gene TRBV5-1; a possible D gene is TRBD2 (7 bases). The germline V gene encodes CDR1 SGHRS and CDR2 YFSETQ. V was cut by 2 bases and J by 2 bases, with 28 bases left in between. The CDR3 spans 20 residues. CDR3 coding DNA: TGCGCCAGCAGCTTCAAAGGCGTTACGGGGGGCCTCTCCAAACAAGAGACCCAGTACTTC. Protein sequence: CASSFKGVTGGLSKQETQYF. Based on the CDR3 plus reference TRBV5-1 and TRBJ2-5, the full variable domain is KAGVTQTPRYLIKTRGQQVTLSCSPISGHRSVSWYQQTPGQGLQFLFEYFSETQRNKGNFPGRFSGRQFSNSRSEMNVSTLELGDSALYLCASSFKGVTGGLSKQETQYFGPGTRLLVL.

The rearrangement uses TRBV9 and TRBJ2-2, with a weak D call TRBD2 (6 bases). CDR1 and CDR2 from the germline V gene are SGDLS and YYNGEE. The V end was cut by 2 bases, the J end by 5 bases, with 10 bases between. This CDR3 spans 14 amino acids. In DNA, the CDR3 is TGTGCCAGCAGCGTGTCAGGAGGGACCGGGGAGCTGTTTTTT. Its translation: CASSVSGGTGELFF.

J is TRBJ1-1 and V is TRBV19; 7 positions match TRBD1. The germline V gene has CDR1 LNHDA and CDR2 SQIVND (reference sequence). This CDR3 spans 16 amino acids. Trimming removed 8 bases from V and 0 bases from J; junction bases left unmatched: 12. CDR3 DNA sequence: TGTGCCAGTGTGGGACAGTCTCACTATATGAACACTGAAGCTTTCTTT. Residues: CASVGQSHYMNTEAFF.

The chain joins TRBV14 to TRBJ2-1; TRBD2 is a possible D gene (5 bases). The germline V gene has CDR1 SGHDN and CDR2 FVKESK. This CDR3 is 17 amino acids long. The V and J ends lost 3 bases and 0 bases respectively, with 15 bases between them. For the CDR3, the DNA is TGTGCCAGCAGCCAGGCCCAGCGGACCAGCTCCTACAATGAGCAGTTCTTC. Its protein is CASSQAQRTSSYNEQFF. Together with reference TRBV14 and TRBJ2-1, the CDR3 gives the full variable domain: EAGVTQFPSHSVIEKGQTVTLRCDPISGHDNLYWYRRVMGKEIKFLLHFVKESKQDESGMPNNRFLAERTGGTYSTLKVQPAELEDSGVYFCASSQAQRTSSYNEQFFGPGTRLTVL.

The chain recombines TRBV5-4 with TRBJ1-1; D possibly corresponds to TRBD1 (5 bases). Per germline, CDR1 SGHNT and CDR2 YYREEE (reference sequence). V was pared by 7 bases and J by 4 bases, with 11 bases between. The CDR3 runs to 12 residues. The CDR3: CASGRQTTEAFF. The CDR3 coding sequence is TGTGCCAGCGGAAGACAGACCACTGAAGCTTTCTTT.

This chain connects TRBV9 to TRBJ2-1; D unresolved. V was shortened by 0 bases and J by 0 bases, with 7 bases between the two germline ends. The length of the CDR3 is 15 residues. Germline V gene data show CDR1 as SGDLS and CDR2 as YYNGEE. The CDR3: CASSVVSSSYNEQFF. CDR3 DNA: TGTGCCAGCAGCGTAGTTAGTAGCTCCTACAATGAGCAGTTCTTC. Combining the CDR3 with reference TRBV9 and TRBJ2-1 gives the whole variable domain DSGVTQTPKHLITATGQRVTLRCSPRSGDLSVYWYQQSLDQGLQFLIQYYNGEERAKGNILERFSAQQFPDLHSELNLSSLELGDSALYFCASSVVSSSYNEQFFGPGTRLTVL.

The genes are TRBV5-6 and TRBJ1-4; 9 bases are a match to TRBD1. Losses at the gene ends were 4 bases for V and 7 bases for J; bases not matched to a gene: 5. CDR3 length equals 14 residues. The germline V gene has CDR1 SGHDT and CDR2 YYEEEE. CDR3 coding DNA: TGTGCCAGCAGCCTTGGGACAGGGCGTGAAAAACTGTTTTTT. Its translation: CASSLGTGREKLFF.

The V call is TRBV15, the J call TRBJ1-1; 7 nucleotides match TRBD1. Germline V gives CDR1 LNHNV, CDR2 YYDKDF (reference sequence). CDR3 size: 16 residues. With 6 bases clipped from V and 0 bases from J, the junction kept 10 bases outside the gene matches. For the CDR3, the DNA is TGTGCCACCAGGGACCGGGACAGAAGGATGAACACTGAAGCTTTCTTT. Encoded protein: CATRDRDRRMNTEAFF.

The gene calls are TRBV12-5 and TRBJ1-5; the D gene is possibly TRBD1 (5 bases). Per germline, CDR1 LGHNT and CDR2 FRNRAP. V lost 5 bases and J lost 1, with 9 bases in between. This CDR3 is 14 amino acids long. CDR3 loop: CASGMTESNQPQHF. The CDR3 DNA reads TGTGCTAGTGGTATGACAGAGAGCAATCAGCCCCAGCATTTT.

The rearrangement joins TRBV9 to TRBJ1-4; D remains ambiguous. Per the germline V gene, CDR1 is SGDLS and CDR2 is YYNGEE. With 1 base removed from V and 0 bases from J, the gap between germline ends came to 4 bases. This CDR3 comprises 14 residues. This CDR3 is CASSVTATNEKLFF. CDR3 DNA: TGTGCCAGCAGCGTAACTGCAACTAATGAAAAACTGTTTTTT.

The chain is built from TRBV27 and TRBJ1-5, with D unclear. This CDR3 region has 14 residues. Germline V gives CDR1 MNHEY, CDR2 SMNVEV (reference sequence). V dropped 5 bases and J dropped 4 bases, with 12 bases sitting between them. The CDR3 is CASSATGINQPQHF. CDR3 DNA: TGTGCCAGCAGTGCCACCGGGATTAATCAGCCCCAGCATTTT.

The V gene is TRBV19, the J gene TRBJ2-6; possible D gene TRBD1, 6 bases. Per germline, CDR1 LNHDA and CDR2 SQIVND (reference sequence). The CDR3 totals 14 residues. Trimming removed 4 bases from V and 11 bases from J, with 15 bases in between. The CDR3 reads CASSSRRGGDVLTF. CDR3 nucleotide sequence: TGTGCCAGTAGTAGTAGACGTGGGGGCGACGTCCTGACTTTC.